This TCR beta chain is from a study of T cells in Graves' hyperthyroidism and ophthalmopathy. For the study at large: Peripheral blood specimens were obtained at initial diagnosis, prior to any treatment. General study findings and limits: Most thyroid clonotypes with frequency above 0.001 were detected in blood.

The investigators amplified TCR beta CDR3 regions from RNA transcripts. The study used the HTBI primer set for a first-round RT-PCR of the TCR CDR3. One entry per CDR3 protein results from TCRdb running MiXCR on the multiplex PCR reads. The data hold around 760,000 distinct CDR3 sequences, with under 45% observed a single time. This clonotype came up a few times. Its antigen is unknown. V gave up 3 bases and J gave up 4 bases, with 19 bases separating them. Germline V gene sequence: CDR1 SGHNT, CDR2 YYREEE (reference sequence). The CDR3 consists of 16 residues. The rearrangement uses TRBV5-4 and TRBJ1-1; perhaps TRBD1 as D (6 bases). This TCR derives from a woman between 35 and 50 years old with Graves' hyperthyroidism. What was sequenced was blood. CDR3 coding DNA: TGTGCCAGCAGCTACGGTCTAGGGGGAAAGGGCACTGAAGCTTTCTTT. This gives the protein CASSYGLGGKGTEAFF.